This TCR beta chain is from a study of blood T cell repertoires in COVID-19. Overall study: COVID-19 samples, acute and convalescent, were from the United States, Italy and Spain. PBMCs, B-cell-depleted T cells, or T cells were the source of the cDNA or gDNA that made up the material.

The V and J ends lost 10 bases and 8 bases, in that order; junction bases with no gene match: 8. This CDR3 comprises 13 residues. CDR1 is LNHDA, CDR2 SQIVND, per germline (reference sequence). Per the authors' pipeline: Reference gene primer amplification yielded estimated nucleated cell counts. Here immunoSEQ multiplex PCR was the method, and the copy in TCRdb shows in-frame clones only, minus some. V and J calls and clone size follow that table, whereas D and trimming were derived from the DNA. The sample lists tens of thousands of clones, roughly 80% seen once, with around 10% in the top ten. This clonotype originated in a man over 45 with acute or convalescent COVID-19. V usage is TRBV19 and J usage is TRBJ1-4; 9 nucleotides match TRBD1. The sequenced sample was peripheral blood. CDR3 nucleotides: TGTGCCACTTCGGACAGGGGCAAAGAAAAACTGTTTTTT. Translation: CATSDRGKEKLFF.